The rows below give T cell receptor beta chains drawn from one sample of a study of CD8 T cells in Susac syndrome. TCRdb itself ran the immunoSEQ multiplex PCR reads through MiXCR, one entry per CDR3 protein. The table lists approximately 120,000 distinct CDR3 sequences, 90% to 98% of them singletons, with under 0.1% in the top ten. The material sequenced was CD4+ T cells from PBMCs. Receptors originate from a human donor in good health. Both conserved end residues are part of each CDR3. Each record gives: D gene, clone size, V gene, J gene, CDR3 protein, CDR3 DNA. D genes are given only for firm matches. Rows may omit the clone size; those that give it use once, few, many or a size class.

>TRBD1|.|TRBV2|TRBJ2-1
CASSDLGQGDEQFF
TGTGCCAGCAGTGATCTGGGACAGGGTGACGAGCAGTTCTTC
>.|once|TRBV19|TRBJ2-5
CASSPRRGARQETQYF
TGTGCCAGTAGTCCCCGTCGGGGGGCGCGACAAGAGACCCAGTACTTC
>TRBD1|once|TRBV20-1|TRBJ2-5
CSARTGSGETQYF
TGCAGTGCAAGGACAGGGAGTGGAGAGACCCAGTACTTC
>.|.|TRBV20-1|TRBJ1-1
CSAGAGATEAFF
TGCAGTGCTGGAGCGGGGGCCACTGAAGCTTTCTTT
>.|.|TRBV2|TRBJ2-3
CASTLLRDAPSTDTQYF
TGTGCCAGCACCCTTCTCCGGGACGCTCCTAGCACAGATACGCAGTATTTT
>TRBD1|.|TRBV7-2|TRBJ1-6
CASSLSTGSNSPLHF
TGTGCCAGCAGCTTATCGACAGGGTCCAATTCACCCCTCCACTTT
>.|once|TRBV30|TRBJ2-2
CAWSKGGFVGELFF
TGTGCCTGGAGTAAAGGGGGGTTCGTCGGGGAGCTGTTTTTT
>TRBD1|.|TRBV18|TRBJ2-7
CASSPKGQGSVEQYF
TGTGCCAGCTCACCAAAGGGACAGGGGTCGGTAGAGCAGTACTTC
>TRBD1|.|TRBV29-1|TRBJ1-5
CSVDLGQGTQHF
TGCAGCGTTGATCTTGGACAGGGAACCCAGCATTTT
>TRBD2|.|TRBV5-4|TRBJ2-5
CASSSRRGDQETQYF
TGTGCCAGCAGCTCGCGACGGGGGGACCAAGAGACCCAGTACTTC